The clone carrying this T cell receptor beta chain was seen more than once but under ten times. Its antigen is currently unknown. The data derive from a study of human T cells and chemical hapten exposure. At the level of the study: While the approximately 24-week study was under way, patients received diphenylcyclopropenone on the scalp every week. General study findings and limits: Significantly more large CDR3 similarity clusters arose among expanded TCRs than among controls. Among TCRs, those above 1 in 1000 frequency were unaffected by DPC sensitization.

Stated time point: patch test 1, 2 weeks after DPC sensitization. Treatment indicated: therapeutic diphenylcyclopropenone sensitization with weekly scalp DPC. Patch tests were applied only after blood draws. In TCRdb, the RACE reads were re-called with MiXCR into one record per CDR3 protein. The sample includes about 360,000 distinct CDR3 sequences, about 7% of them seen just once. Trimming removed 1 base from V and 14 bases from J, with 12 bases in between. Germline V gives CDR1 SGHTA, CDR2 FQGNSA. The CDR3 consists of 12 residues. The gene calls are TRBV7-2 and TRBJ2-1; no reliable D call. Sequencing used whole blood, obtained in connection with sensitization to the hapten diphenylcyclopropenone (DPC). This clonotype was obtained from a woman between 18 and 30 years old with alopecia areata. Some clones in this sample may be carry-over from other donors' samples. CDR3 nucleotide sequence: TGTGCCAGCAGCTTAGGACCCAAAGCGAAGTTCTTC. It yields the protein CASSLGPKAKFF.